The present TCR beta chain was sequenced within a study of monozygotic twins with inflammatory bowel disease. The CDR3 has 13 amino acids. Germline V CDR1 and CDR2: KGHSH, LQKENI. TCRdb re-called the 5' RACE reads, yielding one record per CDR3 amino acid sequence without DNA. This listing includes about 300,000 distinct CDR3 sequences. The source of this sequence is a human donor with ulcerative colitis or Crohn's disease, or a healthy co-twin of an affected twin (not recorded which). The sequenced sample was blood. The chain links TRBV18 to TRBJ2-7. CDR3 in amino acids: CASSPPTDFGQYF.